This TCR beta chain appears in the sequencing data of a study of blood T cell repertoires in COVID-19 (dated by TCRdb to about 2020). Context from the whole study: The collaborator samples originated in the United States, Italy and Spain and spanned the acute and convalescent phases of COVID-19. The material from the prospective study consisted of cDNA or gDNA derived from T cells, B-cell-depleted T cells, or PBMCs. Deeply sampled blood TCRbeta repertoires from subjects exposed to, actively infected with, or recovered from COVID-19 were included in the dataset. The repertoires were released in a freely available public database intended as a resource for research on the immune response to SARS-CoV-2. Samples came from the ongoing ImmuneRACE study (first 160 participants) plus 1,254 subjects from 6 global collaborators. The sample metadata nearly always contained a de-identified subject ID, COVID-19 status, age in years and sex. Where available, HLA class I and class II types were taken from metadata supplied by the sample provider and were not determined by assay-based typing. What the research found in general, with its limitations: Clinical and demographic metadata were provided uncurated, with the amount varying by source and participant.

Comment on this clone: Its specific antigen is unknown. No qualities accompany the bases; no much larger clone lies one base away.

Collaborating institutions collected whole blood in K2EDTA tubes following their own protocols. For TCRbeta analysis, collaborator samples were shipped as frozen whole blood, as isolated PBMCs, or as DNA extracted from either sample type. TCRbeta CDR3 regions were amplified from genomic DNA using the immunoSEQ Assay, a bias-controlled multiplex PCR. Regarding the original processing steps: The number of nucleated cells in each sample was estimated by amplification of reference gene primers within the assay. To quantify the absolute abundance of each unique TCRbeta CDR3 rearrangement, sequence reads were collapsed and filtered. For each sample, productive Simpson clonality was calculated as the square root of Simpson's diversity index across productive rearrangements. TCRdb limited this immuneACCESS table to in-frame rearrangements with V and J called. A share of clones is missing; checked studies link under half to unresolved V genes, and the rest is unexplained. That table supplies the V and J calls and clone size; D and trimming were determined from the DNA. The sample table contains fewer than 65,000 clones; only one count was recorded for roughly nine tenths of them. Around 4.2% of the sample goes to the ten largest clones.

The CDR3 goes from the cysteine to the phenylalanine over 16 residues. Only the CDR3 portion is preserved as DNA: 48 bases, with reading frame beginning at the first base. CDR1 and CDR2, per the germline V gene, are SGHTS and YDEGEE. V and J lose 4 bases and 0 bases, and a span of 14 bases separates them. Material for sequencing was peripheral blood. The chain is encoded by TRBV5-8 joined to TRBJ2-1, and TRBD1 may be the D gene, going by 5 matching bases. The source of this sequence is a man in his fifties with acute or convalescent COVID-19. The DNA is as follows: TGTGCCAGCAGCAGGATACAGGTCCTCTCCTACAATGAGCAGTTCTTC. Its translation reads: CASSRIQVLSYNEQFF.